This record looks at one T cell receptor (beta chain) sequence and its context. This likely came from a read error, as a far larger clone is one base away. In this CDR3 the conserved last residue, phenylalanine or tryptophan, is missing, so a read error is likely. Spread over ten immunoSEQ deep assay plates, unsorted PBMC DNA underwent sequencing. The data were produced by immunoSEQ multiplex PCR, yet TCRdb's version contains in-frame clones alone and is incomplete. The sample yields approximately 470,000 clones, around 85% seen once. This specimen belongs to a study of shared clonotypes between healthy human individuals. Free of recent acute infections or vaccinations, the donors were healthy HIV-negative adults. Among the donors, all were Caucasian adults who lived in Nashville, Tennessee. Unsorted samples drew genomic DNA from roughly 88 million PBMCs. Trimming removed 5 bases at V and 5 bases at J, with 12 bases between. Germline-derived CDR1 and CDR2 are MNHNY and SVGAGI (reference sequence). There are 14 residues in the CDR3.

This clonotype originated in a woman aged 40 to 55 in good health. Some clones in this sample may be carry-over from other donors' samples. The rearrangement joins TRBV6-6 to TRBJ2-2; D possibly corresponds to TRBD2 (6 bases). The sample consisted of PBMCs. Written as DNA, the CDR3 is TGTGCCAGCAGTGGGGTAGCGGAAACCGGGGAGCTGTTTCTT. This codes for CASSGVAETGELFL.